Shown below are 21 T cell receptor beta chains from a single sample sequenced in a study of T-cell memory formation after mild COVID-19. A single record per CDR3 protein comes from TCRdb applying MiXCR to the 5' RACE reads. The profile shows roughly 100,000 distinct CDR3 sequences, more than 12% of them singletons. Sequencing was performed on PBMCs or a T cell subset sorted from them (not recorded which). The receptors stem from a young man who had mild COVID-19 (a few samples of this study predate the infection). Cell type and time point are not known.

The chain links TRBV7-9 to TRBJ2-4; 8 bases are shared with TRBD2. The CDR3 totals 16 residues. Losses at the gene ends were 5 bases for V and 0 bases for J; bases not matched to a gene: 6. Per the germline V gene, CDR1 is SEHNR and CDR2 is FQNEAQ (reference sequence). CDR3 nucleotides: TGTGCCAGCAGCCCAACTAGCGGAGTAGCCAAAAACATTCAGTACTTC. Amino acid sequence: CASSPTSGVAKNIQYF. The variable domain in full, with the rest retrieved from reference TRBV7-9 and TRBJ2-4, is DTGVSQNPRHKITKRGQNVTFRCDPISEHNRLYWYRQTLGQGPEFLTYFQNEAQLEKSRLLSDRFSAERPKGSFSTLEIQRTEQGDSAMYLCASSPTSGVAKNIQYFGAGTRLSVL.

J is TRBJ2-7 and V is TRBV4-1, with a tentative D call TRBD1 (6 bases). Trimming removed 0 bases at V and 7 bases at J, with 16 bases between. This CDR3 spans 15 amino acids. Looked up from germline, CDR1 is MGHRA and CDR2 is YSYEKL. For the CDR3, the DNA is TGCGCCAGCAGCCAAGAAGACAGGAGGCTGGGGGAGCAGTACTTC. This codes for CASSQEDRRLGEQYF.

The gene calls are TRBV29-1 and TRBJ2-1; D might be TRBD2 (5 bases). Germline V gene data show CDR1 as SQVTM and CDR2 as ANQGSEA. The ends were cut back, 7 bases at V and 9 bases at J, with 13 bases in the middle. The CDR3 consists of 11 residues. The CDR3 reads CSAEDFGEQFF. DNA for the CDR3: TGCAGCGCCGAGGACTTTGGTGAGCAGTTCTTC.

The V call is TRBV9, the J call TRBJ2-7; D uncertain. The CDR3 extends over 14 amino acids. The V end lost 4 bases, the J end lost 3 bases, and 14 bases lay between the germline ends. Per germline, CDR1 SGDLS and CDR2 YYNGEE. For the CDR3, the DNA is TGTGCCAGCAGCCCGTCGGGCACTTTCTACGAGCAGTACTTC. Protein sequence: CASSPSGTFYEQYF.

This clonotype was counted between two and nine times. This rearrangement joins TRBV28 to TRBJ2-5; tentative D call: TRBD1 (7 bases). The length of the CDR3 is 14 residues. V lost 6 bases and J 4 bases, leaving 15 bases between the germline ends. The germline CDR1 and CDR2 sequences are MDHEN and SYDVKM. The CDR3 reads CASSPRGAGETQYF. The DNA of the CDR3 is TGTGCCAGCAGCCCCAGGGGGGCCGGAGAGACCCAGTACTTC. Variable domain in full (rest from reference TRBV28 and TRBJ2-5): DVKVTQSSRYLVKRTGEKVFLECVQDMDHENMFWYRQDPGLGLRLIYFSYDVKMKEKGDIPEGYSVSREKKERFSLILESASTNQTSMYLCASSPRGAGETQYFGPGTRLLVL.

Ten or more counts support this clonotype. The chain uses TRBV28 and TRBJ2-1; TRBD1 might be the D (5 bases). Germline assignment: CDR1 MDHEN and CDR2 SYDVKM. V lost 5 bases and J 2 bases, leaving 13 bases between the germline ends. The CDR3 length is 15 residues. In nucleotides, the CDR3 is TGTGCCAGCAGTCTACTTCCGACAGCCTACAATGAGCAGTTCTTC. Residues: CASSLLPTAYNEQFF. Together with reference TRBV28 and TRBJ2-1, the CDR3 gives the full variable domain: DVKVTQSSRYLVKRTGEKVFLECVQDMDHENMFWYRQDPGLGLRLIYFSYDVKMKEKGDIPEGYSVSREKKERFSLILESASTNQTSMYLCASSLLPTAYNEQFFGPGTRLTVL.

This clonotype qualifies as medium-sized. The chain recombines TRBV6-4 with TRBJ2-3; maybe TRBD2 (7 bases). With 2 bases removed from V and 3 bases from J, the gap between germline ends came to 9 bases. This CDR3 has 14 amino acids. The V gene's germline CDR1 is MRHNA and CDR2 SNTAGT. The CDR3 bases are TGTGCCAGCAGTGACGGGGGGGCGACAGATACGCAGTATTTT. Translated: CASSDGGATDTQYF.

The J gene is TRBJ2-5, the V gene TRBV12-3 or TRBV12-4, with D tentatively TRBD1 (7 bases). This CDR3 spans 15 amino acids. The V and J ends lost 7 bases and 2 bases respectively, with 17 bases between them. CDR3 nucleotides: TGTGCCAGCAACACTTGGAGGGACAGTCAAGAGACCCAGTACTTC. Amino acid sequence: CASNTWRDSQETQYF.

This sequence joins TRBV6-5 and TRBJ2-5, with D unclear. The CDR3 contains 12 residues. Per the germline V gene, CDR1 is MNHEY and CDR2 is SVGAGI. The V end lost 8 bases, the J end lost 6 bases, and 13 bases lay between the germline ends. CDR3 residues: CASGLAQKTQYF. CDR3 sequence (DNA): TGTGCCAGCGGGCTGGCGCAAAAGACCCAGTACTTC.

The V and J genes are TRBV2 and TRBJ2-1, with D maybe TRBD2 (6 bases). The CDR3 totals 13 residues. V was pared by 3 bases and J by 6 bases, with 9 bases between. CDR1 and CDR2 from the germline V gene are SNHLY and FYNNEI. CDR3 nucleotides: TGTGCCAGCAGTGATTCCGGGAGCAATGAGCAGTTCTTC. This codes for CASSDSGSNEQFF.

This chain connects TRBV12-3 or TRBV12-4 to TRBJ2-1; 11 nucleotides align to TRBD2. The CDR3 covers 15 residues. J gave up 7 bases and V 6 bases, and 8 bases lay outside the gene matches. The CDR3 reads CASRMIAGGPNEQFF. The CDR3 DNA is TGTGCCAGCAGGATGATAGCGGGGGGGCCGAATGAGCAGTTCTTC.

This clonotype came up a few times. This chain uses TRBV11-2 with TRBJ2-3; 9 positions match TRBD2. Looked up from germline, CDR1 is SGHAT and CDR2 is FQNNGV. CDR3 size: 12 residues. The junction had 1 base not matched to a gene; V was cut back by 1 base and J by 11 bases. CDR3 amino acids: CASSLAAGGQYF. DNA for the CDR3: TGTGCCAGCAGCTTAGCAGCGGGGGGGCAGTATTTT.

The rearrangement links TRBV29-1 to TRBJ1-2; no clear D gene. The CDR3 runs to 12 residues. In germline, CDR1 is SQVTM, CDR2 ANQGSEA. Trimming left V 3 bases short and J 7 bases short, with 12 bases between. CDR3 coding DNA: TGCAGCGTTGAGGGCAGCGCACCTGGCTACACCTTC. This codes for CSVEGSAPGYTF. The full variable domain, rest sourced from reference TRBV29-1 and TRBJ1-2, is SAVISQKPSRDICQRGTSLTIQCQVDSQVTMMFWYRQQPGQSLTLIATANQGSEATYESGFVIDKFPISRPNLTFSTLTVSNMSPEDSSIYLCSVEGSAPGYTFGSGTRLTVV.

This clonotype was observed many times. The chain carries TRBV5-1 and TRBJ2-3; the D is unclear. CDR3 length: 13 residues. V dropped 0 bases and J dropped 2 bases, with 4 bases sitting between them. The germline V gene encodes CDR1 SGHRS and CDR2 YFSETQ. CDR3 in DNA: TGCGCCAGCAGCTTGGATCCCACAGATACGCAGTATTTT. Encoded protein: CASSLDPTDTQYF.

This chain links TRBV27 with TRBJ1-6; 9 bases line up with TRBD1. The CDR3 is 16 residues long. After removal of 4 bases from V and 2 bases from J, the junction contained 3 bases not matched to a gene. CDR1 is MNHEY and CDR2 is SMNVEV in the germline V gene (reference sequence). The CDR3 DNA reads TGTGCCAGCAGTTCGGGACAGGGCACCTATAATTCACCCCTCCACTTT. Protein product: CASSSGQGTYNSPLHF.

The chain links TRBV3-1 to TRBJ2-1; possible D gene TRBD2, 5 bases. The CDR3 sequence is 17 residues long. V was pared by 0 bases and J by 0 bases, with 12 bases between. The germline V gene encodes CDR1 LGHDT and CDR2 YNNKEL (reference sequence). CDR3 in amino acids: CASSQELLGSSYNEQFF. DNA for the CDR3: TGTGCCAGCAGCCAAGAACTTCTAGGGAGCTCCTACAATGAGCAGTTCTTC.

The CDR3, as DNA: TGTGCCAGCAGCTTAGGGCTTACAAGCTATGGCTACACCTTC. Residues: CASSLGLTSYGYTF. The chain recombines TRBV7-9 with TRBJ1-2; no firm D call. The CDR3 consists of 14 residues. Germline assignment: CDR1 SEHNR and CDR2 FQNEAQ (reference sequence). With 1 base removed from V and 4 bases from J, the gap between germline ends came to 10 bases. The complete variable domain, with remaining parts taken from reference TRBV7-9 and TRBJ1-2, reads DTGVSQNPRHKITKRGQNVTFRCDPISEHNRLYWYRQTLGQGPEFLTYFQNEAQLEKSRLLSDRFSAERPKGSFSTLEIQRTEQGDSAMYLCASSLGLTSYGYTFGSGTRLTVV.

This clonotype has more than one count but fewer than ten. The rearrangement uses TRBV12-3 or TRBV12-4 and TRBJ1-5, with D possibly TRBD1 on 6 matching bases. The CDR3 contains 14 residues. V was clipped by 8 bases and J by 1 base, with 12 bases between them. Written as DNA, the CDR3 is TGTGCCAGCGGCTGGCAGGGGAGCAATCAGCCCCAGCATTTT. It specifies CASGWQGSNQPQHF.

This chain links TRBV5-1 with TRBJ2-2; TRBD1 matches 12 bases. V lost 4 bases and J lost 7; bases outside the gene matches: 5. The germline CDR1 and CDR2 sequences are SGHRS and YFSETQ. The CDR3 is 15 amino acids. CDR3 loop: CASSAGTGGFGELFF. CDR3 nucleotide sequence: TGCGCCAGCAGCGCCGGGACAGGGGGCTTCGGGGAGCTGTTTTTT.

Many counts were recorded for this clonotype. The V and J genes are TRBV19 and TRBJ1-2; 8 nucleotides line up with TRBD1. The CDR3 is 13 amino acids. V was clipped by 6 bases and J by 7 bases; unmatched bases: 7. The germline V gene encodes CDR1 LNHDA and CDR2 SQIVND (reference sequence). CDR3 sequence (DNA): TGTGCCAGTAGCCCCTCAGGGGGCAGTGGCTACACCTTC. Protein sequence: CASSPSGGSGYTF.

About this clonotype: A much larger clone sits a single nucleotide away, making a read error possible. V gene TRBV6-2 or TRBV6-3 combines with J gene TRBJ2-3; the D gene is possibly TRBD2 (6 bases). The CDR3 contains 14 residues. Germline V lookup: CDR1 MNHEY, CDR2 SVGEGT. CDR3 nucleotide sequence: TGTGCCGGCAGTTTTGGAGGGGCCACAGATACGCAGTATTTT. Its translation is CAGSFGGATDTQYF.